This T cell receptor (beta chain) derives from a study of early T cells in non-severe SARS-CoV-2 infection. Looking at the study overall: RNA in bulk from unsorted whole blood was sequenced, and chains were unpaired.

TCRdb re-called the 5' RACE reads through MiXCR, storing one row per CDR3 protein. The table includes under 70,000 distinct CDR3 sequences, approximately 10% detected once. This clonotype was detected only a few times. Specimen: whole blood. The sequence came from an adult who was a healthcare worker with PCR-confirmed SARS-CoV-2 infection or an uninfected control (not recorded which).

CDR3 nucleotides: TGTGCCAGCAGCCCACGGGACAGGGGGCGTGAAAAACTGTTTTTT. It encodes CASSPRDRGREKLFF. The chain joins TRBV27 to TRBJ1-4, with TRBD1 identical over 12 bases. J gave up 7 bases and V 6 bases, and 6 bases lay outside the gene matches. CDR3 length: 15 amino acids. Germline values: CDR1 MNHEY, CDR2 SMNVEV (reference sequence).